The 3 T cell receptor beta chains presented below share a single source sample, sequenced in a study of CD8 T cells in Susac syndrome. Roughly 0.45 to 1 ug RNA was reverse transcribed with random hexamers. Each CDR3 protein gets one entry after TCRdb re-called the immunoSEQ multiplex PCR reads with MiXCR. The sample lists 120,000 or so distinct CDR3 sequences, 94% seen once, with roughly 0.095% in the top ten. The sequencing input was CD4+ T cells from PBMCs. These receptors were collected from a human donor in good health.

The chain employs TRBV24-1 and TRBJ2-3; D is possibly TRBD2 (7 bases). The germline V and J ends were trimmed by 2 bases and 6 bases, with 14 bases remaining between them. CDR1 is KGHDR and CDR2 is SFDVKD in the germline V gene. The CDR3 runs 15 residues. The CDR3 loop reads CATSDWGGGSDTQYF. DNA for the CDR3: TGTGCCACCAGTGATTGGGGGGGCGGGTCTGATACGCAGTATTTT.

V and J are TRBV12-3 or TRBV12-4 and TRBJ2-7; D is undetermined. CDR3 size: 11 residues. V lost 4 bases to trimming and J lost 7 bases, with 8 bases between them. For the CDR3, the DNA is TGTGCCAGCAGTTATTACCAAGAGCAGTACTTC. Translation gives CASSYYQEQYF.

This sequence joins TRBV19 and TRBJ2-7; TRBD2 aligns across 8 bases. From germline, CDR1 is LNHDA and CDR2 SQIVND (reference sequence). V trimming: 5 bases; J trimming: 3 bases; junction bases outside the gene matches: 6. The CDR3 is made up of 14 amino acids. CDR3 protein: CASSSSGRLYEQYF. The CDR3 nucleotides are TGTGCCAGTAGTTCTAGCGGGCGACTCTACGAGCAGTACTTC.